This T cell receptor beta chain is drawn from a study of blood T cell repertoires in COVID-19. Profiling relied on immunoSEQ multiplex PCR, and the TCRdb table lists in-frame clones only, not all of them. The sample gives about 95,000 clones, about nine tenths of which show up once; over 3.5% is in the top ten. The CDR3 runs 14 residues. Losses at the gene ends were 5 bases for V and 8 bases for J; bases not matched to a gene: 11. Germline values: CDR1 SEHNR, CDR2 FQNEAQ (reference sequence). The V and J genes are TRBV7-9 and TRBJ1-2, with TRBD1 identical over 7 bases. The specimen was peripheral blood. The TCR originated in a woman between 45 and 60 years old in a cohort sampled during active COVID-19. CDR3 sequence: CASSPQTGTEGYTF. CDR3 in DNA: TGTGCCAGCAGCCCCCAGACAGGGACCGAGGGCTACACCTTC.